This T cell receptor (beta chain) was documented in a study of T cell repertoires in cytomegalovirus infection. Overall study context: Signatures in public TCR beta sequences pointed to both CMV infection and matching HLA type.

As concerns this clonotype: What it recognizes is unknown.

CDR3 size: 14 residues. Trimming stripped 5 bases from V and 5 bases from J, with 12 bases between. CDR1 is LNHDA, CDR2 SQIVND, per germline (reference sequence). TCRdb called the reads again in MiXCR, with one record for every CDR3 protein. The table has hundreds of thousands of distinct CDR3 sequences, 35% seen once. Study conclusions and caveats: In two of eight donors, the top clonotype was HLA-C-restricted CMV-specific. Identification of carriers of CMV plus the relevant HLA was achieved through cumulative public TCR beta family frequency.

This sequence was found in a human donor in good health (CMV status not recorded). Some clones in this sample may be carry-over from other donors' samples. Sequenced input: PBMCs. The V call is TRBV19, the J call TRBJ1-4; the D is unclear. The CDR3 coding sequence is TGTGCCAGTAGTCTCGGACCCCCCAATGAAAAACTGTTTTTT. This gives the protein CASSLGPPNEKLFF.